Each of the 8 T cell receptor beta chains below was sequenced from the same sample in a study of blood T cell repertoires in COVID-19. TCRdb's table, derived via immunoSEQ multiplex PCR, lists solely in-frame clones and lacks some. The sample lists some 28,000 clones; around nine tenths were seen once. The material sequenced was peripheral blood. The receptors come from a human donor in a cohort sampled during active COVID-19.

J is TRBJ2-2 and V is TRBV15; D gene unclear. V shed 0 bases and J shed 8 bases, with 25 bases lying between them. From germline, CDR1 is LNHNV and CDR2 YYDKDF (reference sequence). The length of the CDR3 is 19 residues. CDR3 DNA sequence: TGTGCCACCAGCAGAGATCATGAGGCTTCTTTATCGGTAATAGGGGAGCTGTTTTTT. Its translation is CATSRDHEASLSVIGELFF. Combining the CDR3 with reference TRBV15 and TRBJ2-2 gives the whole variable domain DAMVIQNPRYQVTQFGKPVTLSCSQTLNHNVMYWYQQKSSQAPKLLFHYYDKDFNNEADTPDNFQSRRPNTSFCFLDIRSPGLGDTAMYLCATSRDHEASLSVIGELFFGEGSRLTVL.

The sample holds a few counts of this clone. The rearrangement joins TRBV28 to TRBJ2-7; D ambiguous. In germline, CDR1 is MDHEN, CDR2 SYDVKM. This CDR3 has 13 residues. V lost 8 bases and J 4 bases, leaving 15 bases between the germline ends. The CDR3 DNA reads TGTGCCAGCGGGTCTGGCGGCCCTTACGAGCAGTACTTC. This translates into CASGSGGPYEQYF.

J is TRBJ1-5 and V is TRBV4-1; a possible D gene is TRBD1 (6 bases). The CDR3 loop spans 17 amino acids. In germline, CDR1 is MGHRA, CDR2 YSYEKL. Trimming shortened V by 0 bases and J by 6 bases, and 18 bases separated the two germline ends. The CDR3 nucleotides read TGCGCCAGCAGCCAAGATCCGGGCAGGGGAGACGGTCAGCCCCAGCATTTT. Translating it yields CASSQDPGRGDGQPQHF.

This chain connects TRBV6-1 to TRBJ2-5; TRBD1 matches at 7 bases. Germline V gives CDR1 MNHNS, CDR2 SASEGT. This CDR3 comprises 15 residues. Losses at the gene ends were 3 bases for V and 5 bases for J; bases not matched to a gene: 9. The CDR3 bases are TGTGCCAGCAGTGACGACAACAGGGGTTTGGAGACCCAGTACTTC. Translated, it gives CASSDDNRGLETQYF.

The chain's CDR3 is CASSREGTSKSYEQYF. CDR3 DNA: TGTGCCAGCAGCCGAGAAGGGACTAGCAAGTCCTACGAGCAGTACTTC. The V and J genes are TRBV4-2 and TRBJ2-7; 9 bases map to TRBD2. The germline CDR1 and CDR2 sequences are LGHNA and YNFKEQ. The CDR3 sequence is 16 residues long. V lost 4 bases and J lost 1; bases outside the gene matches: 8.

The rearrangement uses TRBV7-9 and TRBJ2-1, with D possibly matching TRBD2 (6 bases). The CDR3 has 16 amino acids. Germline CDR1 and CDR2: SEHNR and FQNEAQ (reference sequence). V was trimmed by 5 bases and J by 7 bases, leaving 21 bases between them. The CDR3 DNA reads as TGTGCCAGCAGCCTGACTAGGGACCCCCCGGGAAATGAGCAGTTCTTC. Protein product: CASSLTRDPPGNEQFF.

V gene TRBV18 combines with J gene TRBJ2-7; possible D gene TRBD2, 5 bases. The V gene's germline CDR1 is KGHSH and CDR2 LQKENI. The CDR3 is 14 residues long. Trimming cost V 0 bases and J 3 bases, with 9 bases left between them. CDR3 sequence: CASSPPRGNYEQYF. DNA of the CDR3: TGTGCCAGCTCACCACCTCGGGGAAACTACGAGCAGTACTTC.

V and J are TRBV7-6 and TRBJ2-2, with D perhaps TRBD1 (6 bases). The CDR3 sequence is 17 residues long. The germline V gene has CDR1 SGHVS and CDR2 FNYEAQ. V was pared by 5 bases and J by 4 bases, with 20 bases between. The CDR3 coding sequence is TGTGCCAGCAGCCAGGGCTGGGGGCCGACGAGCACCGGGGAGCTGTTTTTT. This codes for CASSQGWGPTSTGELFF.